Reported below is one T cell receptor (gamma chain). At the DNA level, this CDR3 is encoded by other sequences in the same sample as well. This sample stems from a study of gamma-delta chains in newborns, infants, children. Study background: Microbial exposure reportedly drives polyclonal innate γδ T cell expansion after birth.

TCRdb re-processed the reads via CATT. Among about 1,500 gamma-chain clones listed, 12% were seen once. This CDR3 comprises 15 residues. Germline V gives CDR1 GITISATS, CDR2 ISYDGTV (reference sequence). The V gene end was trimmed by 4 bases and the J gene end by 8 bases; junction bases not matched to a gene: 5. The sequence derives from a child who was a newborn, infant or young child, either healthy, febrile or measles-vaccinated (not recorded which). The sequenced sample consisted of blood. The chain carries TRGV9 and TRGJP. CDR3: CALWEGKLGKKIKVF. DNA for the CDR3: TGTGCCTTGTGGGAAGGAAAGTTGGGCAAAAAAATCAAGGTATTT.